The present T cell receptor beta chain was sequenced within a study of spatial heterogeneity in lung cancer. Broader study findings: Mutation counts in tumors were tracked by counts of expanded intratumoral alpha and beta TCRs.

TCR cDNA molecules were tagged individually, and each one carried a unique molecular identifier. Each CDR3 protein is one row after TCRdb ran MiXCR on the 5' RACE reads. The profile shows roughly 4,200 distinct CDR3 sequences, roughly 8.5% of them singletons. The time point is: sample taken at primary tumor resection. Tumor, nontumor lung or frozen PBMC supplied whole RNA that was sequenced unsorted. About this clonotype: The antigen is undetermined.

Germline CDR1 reads SGHTA; CDR2 reads FQGNSA. The CDR3 sequence is 13 residues long. Trimming removed 0 bases from V and 7 bases from J, with 7 bases in between. The J gene is TRBJ2-1, the V gene TRBV7-2; D remains unclear. The input for sequencing was lung tumor tissue, taken at surgery. The TCR sequence derives from a male donor with early-stage non-small cell lung cancer. The CDR3 reads CASSLARENEQFF. The CDR3 DNA sequence: TGTGCCAGCAGCTTAGCGCGTGAAAATGAGCAGTTCTTC. Drawing the rest from reference TRBV7-2 and TRBJ2-1, the complete variable domain is GAGVSQSPSNKVTEKGKDVELRCDPISGHTALYWYRQSLGQGLEFLIYFQGNSAPDKSGLPSDRFSAERTGGSVSTLTIQRTQQEDSAVYLCASSLARENEQFFGPGTRLTVL.